This TCR beta chain stems from a study of cytomegalovirus exposure and HLA in healthy donors. The PCR was carried out with 60 Vbeta primers and 13 Jbeta primers. Data came from immunoSEQ multiplex PCR; TCRdb stores just in-frame clones and leaves some out. The table includes nearly 200,000 clones, roughly 80% detected once. CDR1 and CDR2 (germline): MNHNY, SVGAGI (reference sequence). Trimming removed 0 bases at V and 1 base at J, with 9 bases between. The CDR3 runs 15 residues. The TCR originated in a woman in her 30s in good health and CMV-seropositive. The chain employs TRBV6-6 and TRBJ1-1; TRBD1 is a possible D gene (6 bases). The sample taken for sequencing was PBMCs. CDR3 bases: TGTGCCAGCAGTTACTCGACACAGGGGAACACTGAAGCTTTCTTT. Translated, it gives CASSYSTQGNTEAFF.